This TCR beta chain was retrieved from a study of blood T cell repertoires in COVID-19. Across the study: Material from acute and convalescent COVID-19 was sourced from the United States, Italy and Spain.

Germline values: CDR1 KGHSH, CDR2 LQKENI. This CDR3 spans 15 amino acids. The germline V and J ends were trimmed by 6 bases and 3 bases, with 15 bases remaining between them. Libraries were prepared by immunoSEQ multiplex PCR; TCRdb keeps only in-frame clonotypes and omits some of them. The sample yields about 410,000 clones, about 92% seen once. Sequenced sample: PBMCs or T cells enriched from blood (not recorded which). This sequence was found in a man between 18 and 29 years old who had recovered from COVID-19. V is TRBV18 and J is TRBJ1-5, with D tentatively TRBD1 (6 bases). CDR3 sequence reads: CASSSGGAFNQPQHF. CDR3 DNA sequence: TGTGCCAGCTCCTCCGGGGGGGCGTTCAATCAGCCCCAGCATTTT.